The 18 T cell receptor beta chains below all came from one sample that was sequenced in a study of B cell selection in AIRE deficiency. Using immunoSEQ multiplex PCR, the repertoire was profiled, and TCRdb retains in-frame clones only, with some absent. This sample carries roughly 24,000 clones, around 93% of them seen once, and the ten largest clones take 1% to 1.4%. Sorted regulatory T cells were CD4-positive, CD25-high and CD127-low or negative. The sequencing input was CD4+CD25+ Tregs sorted from PBMCs. Receptors were obtained from a human donor in good health.

The CDR3 DNA is TGTGCCAGCAGTCCAGACAGGTTCTATGGCTACACCTTC. Translating gives CASSPDRFYGYTF. The chain recombines TRBV28 with TRBJ1-2, with D possibly matching TRBD1 (6 bases). V was pared by 5 bases and J by 4 bases, with 11 bases between. Germline V gene data show CDR1 as MDHEN and CDR2 as SYDVKM. There are 13 residues in the CDR3.

The rearrangement links TRBV5-1 to TRBJ2-4; D is ambiguous. The CDR3 sequence is 15 residues long. V lost 0 bases and J 0 bases, leaving 7 bases between the germline ends. Germline V gene sequence: CDR1 SGHRS, CDR2 YFSETQ. CDR3 bases: TGCGCCAGCAGCTTGGGGGCACTAGCCAAAAACATTCAGTACTTC. This translates into CASSLGALAKNIQYF.

DNA of the CDR3: TGTGCCAGCAGTTACTGGCGGGGGGGCCGGTACAATGAGCAGTTCTTC. This codes for CASSYWRGGRYNEQFF. V gene TRBV6-6 combines with J gene TRBJ2-1, with 9 bases matching TRBD2. From germline, CDR1 is MNHNY and CDR2 SVGAGI (reference sequence). The CDR3 contains 16 residues. The V and J ends lost 1 base and 4 bases, in that order; junction bases with no gene match: 5.

The gene calls are TRBV19 and TRBJ2-1; 9 positions agree with TRBD2. Germline V gene lookup returns CDR1 LNHDA and CDR2 SQIVND (reference sequence). V was pared by 5 bases and J by 9 bases, with 8 bases of the junction left unmatched. This CDR3 spans 14 amino acids. The CDR3 DNA is TGTGCCAGTAGTCTAGCGGGGTTTGGAAGTGAGCAGTTCTTC. Amino acid sequence: CASSLAGFGSEQFF. Full variable domain (remainder filled in from reference TRBV19 and TRBJ2-1): DGGITQSPKYLFRKEGQNVTLSCEQNLNHDAMYWYRQDPGQGLRLIYYSQIVNDFQKGDIAEGYSVSREKKESFPLTVTSAQKNPTAFYLCASSLAGFGSEQFFGPGTRLTVL.

The V call is TRBV11-3, the J call TRBJ2-3, with unresolved D. There are 13 residues in the CDR3. V was clipped by 0 bases and J by 1 base, with 2 bases between them. CDR1 is SGHNT and CDR2 is YENEEA in the germline V gene. CDR3 in amino acids: CASSLDGTDTQYF. CDR3 DNA: TGTGCCAGCAGCTTAGATGGCACAGATACGCAGTATTTT.

This chain links TRBV7-8 with TRBJ2-7; the match to TRBD1 covers 7 bases. The CDR3 loop spans 15 amino acids. The germline CDR1 and CDR2 sequences are SGHVS and FQNEAQ. Trimming at V came to 5 bases and at J to 2 bases, leaving 9 bases not matched to a gene. DNA of the CDR3: TGTGCCAGCAGCCTCCGGGACAGCCTCCCCTACGAGCAGTACTTC. Protein sequence: CASSLRDSLPYEQYF.

In nucleotides, the CDR3 is TGTGCCAGCAGCGGCCACAGGGGGTGGAATTCACCCCTCCACTTT. Residues: CASSGHRGWNSPLHF. This rearrangement joins TRBV9 to TRBJ1-6; TRBD1 aligns across 8 bases. CDR3 length equals 15 residues. Germline V lookup: CDR1 SGDLS, CDR2 YYNGEE. With V trimmed by 3 bases and J by 7 bases, 6 bases remained unmatched.

J is TRBJ1-6 and V is TRBV27, with D perhaps matching TRBD1 (5 bases). CDR1 and CDR2 from the germline V gene are MNHEY and SMNVEV (reference sequence). This CDR3 is built from 17 residues. V gave up 4 bases and J gave up 0 bases, with 13 bases separating them. DNA for the CDR3: TGTGCCAGCAGTTGGGGACTTCTGAGCTCCTATAATTCACCCCTCCACTTT. Translated, it gives CASSWGLLSSYNSPLHF.

This chain links TRBV18 with TRBJ1-2; weak D call: TRBD1 (5 bases). V was trimmed by 0 bases and J by 2 bases, leaving 10 bases between them. Germline CDR1 reads KGHSH; CDR2 reads LQKENI. This CDR3 comprises 15 residues. The CDR3 is CASSPPQGGNYGYTF. Written as DNA, the CDR3 is TGTGCCAGCTCACCACCCCAGGGAGGAAACTATGGCTACACCTTC.

CDR3 amino acids: CASTKTTGPMNTEAFF. DNA for the CDR3: TGTGCCAGCACCAAAACGACAGGGCCCATGAACACTGAAGCTTTCTTT. The chain has TRBV6-6 and TRBJ1-1; 7 bases fit TRBD1. In germline, CDR1 is MNHNY, CDR2 SVGAGI (reference sequence). The CDR3 sequence is 16 residues long. With 7 bases clipped from V and 0 bases from J, the junction kept 11 bases outside the gene matches.

The chain is built from TRBV29-1 and TRBJ1-6; 10 nucleotides match TRBD1. There are 13 residues in the CDR3. Germline V gene data show CDR1 as SQVTM and CDR2 as ANQGSEA. The V segment lost 4 bases and the J segment 7 bases; nucleotides outside the gene matches: 1. DNA for the CDR3: TGCAGCGTTGGGACAGGGGGAAATTCACCCCTCCACTTT. This translates into CSVGTGGNSPLHF.

The V gene is TRBV2, the J gene TRBJ2-7, with D possibly TRBD2 on 5 matching bases. Trimming shortened V by 6 bases and J by 5 bases, and 8 bases separated the two germline ends. CDR1 is SNHLY and CDR2 is FYNNEI in the germline V gene. The CDR3 is made up of 11 amino acids. The CDR3 DNA follows: TGTGCCAGCAGAACTAGGAACGAGCAGTACTTC. Its protein is CASRTRNEQYF.

The chain has TRBV5-1 and TRBJ1-1; a weak D match, TRBD1 (5 bases). Between the trimmed V and J ends, which lost 4 bases and 5 bases, there was a span of 12 bases. Germline-derived CDR1 and CDR2 are SGHRS and YFSETQ. The CDR3 length is 13 residues. The CDR3 region is CASSGRDGTEAFF. DNA for the CDR3: TGCGCCAGCAGCGGCAGGGACGGGACTGAAGCTTTCTTT.

This clone was picked up one time. The chain has TRBV5-1 and TRBJ1-1; TRBD1 matches 12 bases. Trimming at V came to 1 base and at J to 3 bases, leaving 4 bases not matched to a gene. The CDR3 length is 16 residues. Per germline, CDR1 SGHRS and CDR2 YFSETQ. CDR3 bases: TGCGCCAGCAGCTTGTGGGGACAGGGGGCCGACACTGAAGCTTTCTTT. Translated, it gives CASSLWGQGADTEAFF.

The rearrangement uses TRBV6-5 and TRBJ1-3; no clear D. Trimming took 0 bases from V and 2 from J, leaving 11 bases between them. The CDR3 is 16 amino acids. Looked up from germline, CDR1 is MNHEY and CDR2 is SVGAGI. The CDR3 here is CASSYSGIWAGNTIYF. The DNA of the CDR3 is TGTGCCAGCAGTTACTCCGGGATTTGGGCTGGAAACACCATATATTTT.

The chain links TRBV5-1 to TRBJ2-3, with D possibly TRBD2 on 6 matching bases. CDR3 length: 15 amino acids. Per germline, CDR1 SGHRS and CDR2 YFSETQ. V shed 4 bases and J shed 2 bases, with 14 bases lying between them. CDR3 coding DNA: TGCGCCAGCAGCCGCGGGGCCTGGGACACAGATACGCAGTATTTT. Its translation: CASSRGAWDTDTQYF. The full variable domain, its missing parts supplied by reference TRBV5-1 and TRBJ2-3, is KAGVTQTPRYLIKTRGQQVTLSCSPISGHRSVSWYQQTPGQGLQFLFEYFSETQRNKGNFPGRFSGRQFSNSRSEMNVSTLELGDSALYLCASSRGAWDTDTQYFGPGTRLTVL.

The chain's CDR3 is CASSLTSGGATQYF. CDR3 DNA: TGTGCCAGCTCCCTGACTAGCGGGGGGGCTACGCAGTATTTT. This chain joins TRBV7-3 and TRBJ2-3, with 14 positions matching TRBD2. The CDR3 has 14 amino acids. J lost 8 bases, V lost 8 bases, and 6 bases had no gene match. The germline V gene has CDR1 SGHTA and CDR2 FQGTGA.

This sequence joins TRBV11-3 and TRBJ1-5, with a possible D match to TRBD1 (6 bases). Germline CDR1 and CDR2: SGHNT and YENEEA. V shed 3 bases and J shed 5 bases, with 20 bases lying between them. CDR3 length: 17 residues. DNA for the CDR3: TGTGCCAGCAGCTTCGGTTTACCAGGGGTTATGTATCAGCCCCAGCATTTT. As protein: CASSFGLPGVMYQPQHF.